Following are 23 T cell receptor beta chains from one sample sequenced in a study of T cell changes during pregnancy in multiple sclerosis. The table came from immunoSEQ multiplex PCR; TCRdb's copy has only in-frame clones and leaves some out. The sample records 20,000 to 25,000 clones, approximately 92% being singletons. The source was CD8+ T cells from peripheral blood mononuclear cells, collected in the third trimester of pregnancy. The receptors here all came from a female donor with multiple sclerosis, enrolled in a pregnancy study.

The chain joins TRBV4-1 to TRBJ1-2; D is ambiguous. The germline V gene has CDR1 MGHRA and CDR2 YSYEKL. Trimming left V 0 bases short and J 3 bases short, with 8 bases between. There are 14 residues in the CDR3. The CDR3 reads CASSQDSSDYGYTF. In DNA form, the CDR3 reads TGCGCCAGCAGCCAAGATAGCAGCGACTATGGCTACACCTTC.

The chain employs TRBV11-2 and TRBJ1-1, with TRBD1 as a possible D gene (6 bases). The ends were cut back, 5 bases at V and 5 bases at J, with 21 bases in the middle. Germline assignment: CDR1 SGHAT and CDR2 FQNNGV. CDR3 length equals 16 residues. CDR3 DNA: TGTGCCAGCAGCGCCCATACAGGGTATGGTAGGACTGAAGCTTTCTTT. It codes for CASSAHTGYGRTEAFF. The whole variable domain, remainder taken from reference TRBV11-2 and TRBJ1-1, is EAGVAQSPRYKIIEKRQSVAFWCNPISGHATLYWYQQILGQGPKLLIQFQNNGVVDDSQLPKDRFSAERLKGVDSTLKIQPAKLEDSAVYLCASSAHTGYGRTEAFFGQGTRLTVV.

This chain uses TRBV10-1 with TRBJ2-7, with TRBD2 identical over 7 bases. This CDR3 comprises 14 residues. Germline trimming cut 0 bases from V and 7 bases from J; bases unmatched to any gene: 6. Germline CDR1 reads WNHNN; CDR2 reads SYGVQD (reference sequence). This chain's CDR3 is CASSESIGSGEQYF. The CDR3 bases are TGCGCCAGCAGTGAGTCGATCGGTAGCGGGGAGCAGTACTTC.

This chain links TRBV27 with TRBJ2-1; 9 bases are a match to TRBD2. After removal of 0 bases from V and 5 bases from J, the junction contained 5 bases not matched to a gene. CDR3 length: 16 residues. Germline V CDR1 and CDR2: MNHEY, SMNVEV (reference sequence). The CDR3 sequence: CASSLSWTSDDNEQFF. CDR3 in DNA: TGTGCCAGCAGTTTATCGTGGACTAGCGATGACAATGAGCAGTTCTTC.

The chain carries TRBV30 and TRBJ2-7; 9 bases match TRBD2. The trim removed 2 bases at V and 2 bases at J, leaving 4 bases unmatched. Germline loops: CDR1 GTSNPN, CDR2 SVGIG (reference sequence). This CDR3 region has 14 residues. The CDR3 here is CAWSLGGRAYEQYF. The CDR3 region has the DNA TGTGCCTGGAGTCTCGGCGGGAGGGCCTACGAGCAGTACTTC.

The rearrangement links TRBV6-4 to TRBJ1-2; the D gene is possibly TRBD1 (5 bases). Germline V gene data show CDR1 as MRHNA and CDR2 as SNTAGT. CDR3 length: 14 residues. Trimming removed 6 bases at V and 7 bases at J, with 18 bases between. CDR3 DNA: TGTGCCAGCAGGCCGGGGGTGGAACGAGGTGGCTACACCTTC. It yields the protein CASRPGVERGGYTF.

This clone was seen once. The genes are TRBV20-1 and TRBJ1-1, with 7 bases that match TRBD1. V lost 8 bases and J lost 4; bases outside the gene matches: 4. Germline lookup yields CDR1 DFQATT and CDR2 SNEGSKA (reference sequence). The length of the CDR3 is 11 residues. For the CDR3, the DNA is TGCAGTCCCGACAGGGTCACTGAAGCTTTCTTT. It encodes CSPDRVTEAFF.

The rearrangement links TRBV19 to TRBJ2-2; 9 bases line up with TRBD2. V lost 0 bases, J lost 6 bases, and 8 bases stayed unmatched. The CDR3 is 17 amino acids. The germline gives CDR1 LNHDA, CDR2 SQIVND (reference sequence). The CDR3 here is CASSIDLAGGYSGELFF. In DNA form, the CDR3 reads TGTGCCAGTAGTATAGATCTGGCGGGAGGGTATTCCGGGGAGCTGTTTTTT.

The sample holds one count of this clone. This chain uses TRBV27 with TRBJ1-1; D uncertain. Germline values: CDR1 MNHEY, CDR2 SMNVEV (reference sequence). V gave up 7 bases and J gave up 2 bases, with 11 bases separating them. The length of the CDR3 is 13 residues. The CDR3 DNA reads as TGTGCCAGCAATCCACACCCTAACACTGAAGCTTTCTTT. Its protein product is CASNPHPNTEAFF.

This chain joins TRBV6-5 and TRBJ1-1; a possible D gene is TRBD1 (5 bases). V was cut by 5 bases and J by 7 bases, with 14 bases left in between. The germline CDR1 and CDR2 sequences are MNHEY and SVGAGI. The CDR3 runs to 13 residues. The CDR3 loop is CASSPGTGYEAFF. The CDR3 DNA reads TGTGCCAGCAGTCCCGGAACAGGCTATGAAGCTTTCTTT.

This chain uses TRBV6-1 with TRBJ2-5; 7 bases align to TRBD2. The germline V gene encodes CDR1 MNHNS and CDR2 SASEGT. The CDR3 totals 13 residues. V was clipped by 6 bases and J by 3 bases; unmatched bases: 4. As DNA, the CDR3 is TGTGCCAGCAGAGGACTAGAAGAAGAGACCCAGTACTTC. This encodes CASRGLEEETQYF.

This chain uses TRBV9 with TRBJ1-3; perhaps TRBD1 as D (5 bases). The CDR3 sequence is 13 residues long. Germline lookup yields CDR1 SGDLS and CDR2 YYNGEE. V lost 5 bases and J 2 bases, leaving 8 bases between the germline ends. CDR3 in DNA: TGTGCCAGCAGGGGGGGGGCTGGAAACACCATATATTTT. This codes for CASRGGAGNTIYF.

This sequence joins TRBV4-2 and TRBJ2-1; TRBD2 matches at 10 bases. Trimming took 0 bases from V and 1 from J; bases not matched to a gene: 0. CDR3 length: 16 amino acids. Germline V lookup: CDR1 LGHNA, CDR2 YNFKEQ. CDR3 sequence reads: CASSQETSGSYNEQFF. DNA of the CDR3: TGTGCCAGCAGCCAAGAGACTAGCGGGTCCTACAATGAGCAGTTCTTC.

This clone has only one observation. The chain employs TRBV14 and TRBJ2-3; 9 nucleotides align to TRBD2. V shed 1 base and J 4 bases; nucleotides not matched to a gene: 15. The CDR3 runs 19 residues. CDR1 and CDR2 (germline): SGHDN, FVKESK. The DNA of the CDR3 is TGTGCCAGCAGCCAAGTTTCGATTCTTAGCGGGGGTTCCGCAGATACGCAGTATTTT. Protein: CASSQVSILSGGSADTQYF.

J is TRBJ1-2 and V is TRBV4-3; D gene uncertain. The CDR3 extends over 17 amino acids. Trimming removed 0 bases from V and 4 bases from J, with 18 bases in between. Germline V gene lookup returns CDR1 LGHNA and CDR2 YSLEER. CDR3 sequence: CASSQDELNAGTYGYTF. CDR3 bases: TGCGCCAGCAGCCAAGATGAATTAAATGCGGGCACCTATGGCTACACCTTC.

CDR3 region: CASRPLRQGGTGELFF. CDR3 in DNA: TGTGCCAGCAGACCACTACGACAGGGGGGCACCGGGGAGCTGTTTTTT. The chain has TRBV28 and TRBJ2-2, with 9 bases lining up with TRBD1. J gave up 4 bases and V 6 bases, and 9 bases lay outside the gene matches. Germline values: CDR1 MDHEN, CDR2 SYDVKM. The CDR3 runs to 16 residues.

This clone showed up just once. This chain connects TRBV27 to TRBJ2-3; D is possibly TRBD2 (6 bases). The V end was cut by 6 bases, the J end by 2 bases, with 9 bases between. Germline loops: CDR1 MNHEY, CDR2 SMNVEV (reference sequence). This CDR3 is 13 amino acids long. DNA of the CDR3: TGTGCCAGCAGGGACTACGACACAGATACGCAGTATTTT. The encoded protein is CASRDYDTDTQYF.

CDR3 protein: CASSAPPSGTGGNEQYF. For the CDR3, the DNA is TGTGCCAGCAGTGCCCCCCCCTCCGGGACAGGAGGAAACGAGCAGTACTTC. The chain joins TRBV6-1 to TRBJ2-7; TRBD1 matches 8 bases. The CDR3 consists of 17 residues. With 4 bases clipped from V and 5 bases from J, the junction kept 16 bases outside the gene matches. Germline V lookup: CDR1 MNHNS, CDR2 SASEGT.

The rearrangement joins TRBV13 to TRBJ1-1; D perhaps matches TRBD1 (5 bases). Trimming left V 5 bases short and J 6 bases short, with 10 bases between. The CDR3 loop spans 12 amino acids. CDR1 and CDR2 (germline): PRHDT, FYEKMQ (reference sequence). The DNA for the CDR3 is TGTGCCAGCAGCCCGTCGGGGGCTGAAGCTTTCTTT. Protein: CASSPSGAEAFF.

The chain recombines TRBV7-9 with TRBJ2-2; 7 positions match TRBD1. This CDR3 has 15 amino acids. V gave up 5 bases and J gave up 4 bases; unmatched junction bases: 7. CDR1 and CDR2 from the germline V gene are SEHNR and FQNEAQ (reference sequence). The chain's CDR3 is CASSLVGGPTGELFF. In DNA, the CDR3 is TGTGCCAGCAGCCTGGTAGGGGGCCCCACCGGGGAGCTGTTTTTT.

The chain couples TRBV27 to TRBJ1-1; D may be TRBD1 (6 bases). This CDR3 spans 14 amino acids. Looked up from germline, CDR1 is MNHEY and CDR2 is SMNVEV (reference sequence). Trimming pared 4 bases from V and 4 bases from J, leaving 13 bases between. CDR3 in DNA: TGTGCCAGCAGTTCAGACAGGTCGGTCACTGAAGCTTTCTTT. Amino acids: CASSSDRSVTEAFF.

This chain connects TRBV9 to TRBJ2-2; a possible D gene is TRBD1 (6 bases). The CDR3 runs 18 residues. Germline CDR1 reads SGDLS; CDR2 reads YYNGEE. The V end lost 0 bases, the J end lost 1 base, and 16 bases lay between the germline ends. As DNA, the CDR3 is TGTGCCAGCAGCGTAGATGGGGGCGCCGCCAAGAACACCGGGGAGCTGTTTTTT. As protein: CASSVDGGAAKNTGELFF.

The rearrangement links TRBV9 to TRBJ2-2, with 10 bases matching TRBD2. V lost 6 bases, J lost 6 bases, and 8 bases stayed unmatched. The CDR3 covers 15 residues. Germline V CDR1 and CDR2: SGDLS, YYNGEE. The CDR3 sequence: CASKTGLATSGELFF. CDR3 nucleotide sequence: TGTGCCAGCAAGACGGGACTAGCGACTTCCGGGGAGCTGTTTTTT.